This entry lists 2 T cell receptor beta chains sequenced from one sample in a study of blood T cell repertoires in COVID-19. Generated by immunoSEQ multiplex PCR, the TCRdb table keeps only in-frame clones and is missing some. The sample records about 200,000 clones, 70% to 90% being singletons. The sample was peripheral blood. These receptors were collected from a woman in her forties who had recovered from COVID-19.

This rearrangement joins TRBV4-3 to TRBJ1-4, with 7 bases matching TRBD1. The CDR3 contains 16 residues. Germline CDR1 and CDR2: LGHNA and YSLEER. With V trimmed by 3 bases and J by 7 bases, 11 bases remained unmatched. CDR3 protein: CASSQITTGFGEKLFF. DNA of the CDR3: TGCGCCAGCAGCCAGATTACGACAGGGTTCGGTGAAAAACTGTTTTTT.

The chain joins TRBV27 to TRBJ1-6; 7 bases are shared with TRBD1. There are 17 residues in the CDR3. CDR1 and CDR2 (germline): MNHEY, SMNVEV (reference sequence). With V trimmed by 6 bases and J by 10 bases, 18 bases remained unmatched. The CDR3 loop is CASSRMTGTAASSPLHF. Written as DNA, the CDR3 is TGTGCCAGCAGCCGAATGACCGGGACAGCCGCTTCATCACCCCTCCACTTT.